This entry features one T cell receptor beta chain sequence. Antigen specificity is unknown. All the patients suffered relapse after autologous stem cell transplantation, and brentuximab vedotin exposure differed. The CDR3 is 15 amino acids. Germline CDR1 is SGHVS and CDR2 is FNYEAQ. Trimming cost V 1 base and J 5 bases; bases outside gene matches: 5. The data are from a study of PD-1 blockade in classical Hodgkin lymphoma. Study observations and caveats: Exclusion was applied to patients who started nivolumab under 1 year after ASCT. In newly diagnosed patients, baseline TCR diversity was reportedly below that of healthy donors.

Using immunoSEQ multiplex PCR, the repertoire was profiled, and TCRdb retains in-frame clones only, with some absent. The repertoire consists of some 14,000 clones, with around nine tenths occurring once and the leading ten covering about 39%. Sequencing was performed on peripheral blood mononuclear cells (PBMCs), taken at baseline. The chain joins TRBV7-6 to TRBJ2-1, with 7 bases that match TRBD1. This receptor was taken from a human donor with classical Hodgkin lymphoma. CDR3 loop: CASSLGTGSNNEQFF. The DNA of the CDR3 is TGTGCCAGCAGCTTAGGGACAGGATCGAACAATGAGCAGTTCTTC.